The 2 T cell receptor beta chains below all came from one sample that was sequenced in a study of T cells in Graves' hyperthyroidism and ophthalmopathy. Amplification targeted TCR beta CDR3 regions from RNA transcripts. HTBI primers were used for first-round RT-PCR of the TCR CDR3. TCRdb used MiXCR to reprocess the multiplex PCR reads, holding one entry per CDR3 protein. This sample carries roughly 560,000 distinct CDR3 sequences, roughly 14% of them seen once, and the ten largest clones take roughly 4.3%. The sample taken for sequencing was blood. The receptors originated from a middle-aged woman with Graves' ophthalmopathy.

The sample holds many counts of this clonotype. The chain couples TRBV12-3 or TRBV12-4 to TRBJ1-2, with 10 nucleotides matching TRBD1. This CDR3 is built from 14 residues. With 6 bases clipped from V and 4 bases from J, the junction kept 5 bases outside the gene matches. CDR3 coding DNA: TGTGCCAGCAGGATGGGACAGGGGCCCTATGGCTACACCTTC. Amino acid sequence: CASRMGQGPYGYTF.

In this sample, this clonotype turned up a few times. The chain joins TRBV6-2 or TRBV6-3 to TRBJ2-2; the D gene is possibly TRBD2 (5 bases). Germline V gene lookup returns CDR1 MNHEY and CDR2 SVGEGT. The CDR3 is 15 amino acids. With 6 bases removed from V and 3 bases from J, the gap between germline ends came to 14 bases. The CDR3 DNA reads as TGTGCCAGCAGGAGGGCTGGTATGGACACCGGGGAGCTGTTTTTT. Translating it yields CASRRAGMDTGELFF.